This TCR beta chain was sequenced in a study of cytomegalovirus exposure and HLA in healthy donors. Study-wide results and limits: The classifier reportedly diagnosed cytomegalovirus status with high sensitivity and specificity. V- and J-gene trimming in TCR beta was tied to a missense DCLRE1C variant by an analysis performed later. TRBV6-2, TRBV6-3 and other indistinguishable V segments were excluded. In a later analysis, approximately 15,000 TCR beta sequences were associated with HLA alleles at 0.05 false discovery rate.

Use of 60 Vbeta and 13 Jbeta primers characterized the PCR. The method was immunoSEQ multiplex PCR; TCRdb's version includes in-frame clones alone and lacks a portion of them. The table records about 96,000 clones, 65% to 85% of them present only once. As concerns this clone: Its antigen is not identified.

V lost 2 bases to trimming and J lost 2 bases, with 10 bases between them. Germline V gene data show CDR1 as KGHSH and CDR2 as LQKENI. The CDR3 spans 15 residues. The TCR was taken from a female donor in good health and CMV-seropositive. Sequenced input: PBMCs. The J gene is TRBJ1-3, the V gene TRBV18; TRBD1 is a possible D gene (6 bases). The CDR3 DNA reads as TGTGCCAGCTCACCAGGCAGGGGTGCTGGAAACACCATATATTTT. This sequence encodes CASSPGRGAGNTIYF.